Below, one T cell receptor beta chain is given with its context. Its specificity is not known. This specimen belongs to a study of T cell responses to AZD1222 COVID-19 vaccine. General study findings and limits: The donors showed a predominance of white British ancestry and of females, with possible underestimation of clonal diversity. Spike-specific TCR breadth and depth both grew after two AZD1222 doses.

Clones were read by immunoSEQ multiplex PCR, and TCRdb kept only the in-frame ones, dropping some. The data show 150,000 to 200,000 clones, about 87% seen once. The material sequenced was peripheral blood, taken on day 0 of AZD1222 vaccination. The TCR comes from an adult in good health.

CDR3 in amino acids: CASSQQGAGELFF. CDR3 nucleotide sequence: TGTGCCAGCAGCCAACAGGGTGCCGGGGAGCTGTTTTTT. The genes are TRBV3-1 (or the pseudogene TRBV3-2) and TRBJ2-2, with D tentatively TRBD1 (5 bases). The V gene's germline CDR1 is LGHDT and CDR2 YNNKEL (reference sequence). Trimming took 2 bases from V and 6 from J, leaving 7 bases between them. The length of the CDR3 is 13 residues.